The source of this TCR beta chain is a study of cytomegalovirus exposure and HLA in healthy donors. The PCR was carried out with 60 Vbeta primers and 13 Jbeta primers. Method: immunoSEQ multiplex PCR; TCRdb's copy keeps in-frame clones and lacks some. The sample lists about 84,000 clones; more than 50% were seen once. This clone was seen only a few times. The sequenced sample was PBMCs. The source is a woman between 35 and 50 years old in good health and CMV-seropositive.

DNA for the CDR3: TGTGCCAGCAGCCCCGTGGGGGCTAGGGCCAACGTCCTGACTTTC. Translating it yields CASSPVGARANVLTF. The genes are TRBV7-6 and TRBJ2-6, with a tentative D call TRBD1 (6 bases). This CDR3 contains 15 residues. The ends were cut back, 5 bases at V and 5 bases at J, with 13 bases in the middle. Germline V lookup: CDR1 SGHVS, CDR2 FNYEAQ.